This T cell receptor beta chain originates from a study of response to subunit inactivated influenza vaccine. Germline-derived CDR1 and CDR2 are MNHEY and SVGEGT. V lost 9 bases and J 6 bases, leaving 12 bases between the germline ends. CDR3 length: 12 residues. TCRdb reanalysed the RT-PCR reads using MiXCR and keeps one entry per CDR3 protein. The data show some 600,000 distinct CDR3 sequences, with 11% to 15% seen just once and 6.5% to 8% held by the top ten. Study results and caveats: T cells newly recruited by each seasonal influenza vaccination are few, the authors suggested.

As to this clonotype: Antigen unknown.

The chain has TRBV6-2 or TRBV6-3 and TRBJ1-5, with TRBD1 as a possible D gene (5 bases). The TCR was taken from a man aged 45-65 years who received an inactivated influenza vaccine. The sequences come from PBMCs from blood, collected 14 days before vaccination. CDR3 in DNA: TGTGCCAGTGGGGAGAGGGGTCAGCCCCAGCATTTT. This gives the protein CASGERGQPQHF.